A single sample is the source of the 18 T cell receptor beta chains below, sequenced in a study of cytomegalovirus exposure and HLA in healthy donors. In the PCR, 60 Vbeta and 13 Jbeta primers were used. Only in-frame clones appear in the TCRdb table, and some are missing; sequencing was by immunoSEQ multiplex PCR. In the table there are roughly 130,000 clones, about four fifths of which are singletons. Sequencing was done on a sample of PBMCs. All receptors derive from a man under 40 in good health and CMV-seronegative.

The chain links TRBV7-2 to TRBJ1-6; D remains ambiguous. Per germline, CDR1 SGHTA and CDR2 FQGNSA. The germline V and J ends were trimmed by 0 bases and 9 bases, with 12 bases remaining between them. The CDR3 spans 15 residues. The CDR3 sequence: CASSLARARGSPLHF. In nucleotides, the CDR3 is TGTGCCAGCAGCTTAGCGAGGGCCCGAGGTTCACCCCTCCACTTT.

This chain connects TRBV10-2 to TRBJ2-7; 11 bases are shared with TRBD2. V lost 4 bases and J lost 2; bases outside the gene matches: 4. CDR1 and CDR2 from the germline V gene are WSHSY and SAAADI. CDR3 length: 15 residues. This chain's CDR3 is CASSVSSGGTYEQYF. As DNA, the CDR3 is TGCGCCAGCAGTGTGTCTAGCGGGGGGACCTACGAGCAGTACTTC.

Only a few counts were recorded for this clone. The chain employs TRBV6-6 and TRBJ1-3; D is possibly TRBD1 (5 bases). Germline V CDR1 and CDR2: MNHNY, SVGAGI (reference sequence). The ends were cut back, 2 bases at V and 0 bases at J, with 5 bases in the middle. The CDR3 runs to 14 residues. The CDR3 reads CASSYGASGNTIYF. The DNA for the CDR3 is TGTGCCAGCAGTTACGGGGCCTCTGGAAACACCATATATTTT.

This chain links TRBV7-3 with TRBJ1-1, with no clear D. V was clipped by 2 bases and J by 4 bases, with 11 bases between them. Looked up from germline, CDR1 is SGHTA and CDR2 is FQGTGA. The CDR3 totals 14 residues. The CDR3, as DNA: TGTGCCAGCAGCTTATCCGGCGGATTCACTGAAGCTTTCTTT. Protein: CASSLSGGFTEAFF.

The chain links TRBV7-3 to TRBJ2-1, with D possibly TRBD1 on 7 matching bases. CDR1 and CDR2 from the germline V gene are SGHTA and FQGTGA. Trimming removed 4 bases at V and 8 bases at J, with 15 bases between. The CDR3 has 14 residues. The DNA for the CDR3 is TGTGCCAGCAGCTCCGGGCGCAGGGGGGATGAGCAGTTCTTC. Its translation is CASSSGRRGDEQFF. Based on the CDR3 plus reference TRBV7-3 and TRBJ2-1, the full variable domain is GAGVSQTPSNKVTEKGKYVELRCDPISGHTALYWYRQSLGQGPEFLIYFQGTGAADDSGLPNDRFFAVRPEGSVSTLKIQRTERGDSAVYLCASSSGRRGDEQFFGPGTRLTVL.

The rearrangement links TRBV4-2 to TRBJ1-3; D not certain. Trimming shortened V by 0 bases and J by 8 bases, and 8 bases separated the two germline ends. Germline loops: CDR1 LGHNA, CDR2 YNFKEQ. The CDR3 is made up of 13 amino acids. CDR3 coding DNA: TGTGCCAGCAGCCAAGATTTAGTGGACACCATATATTTT. This translates into CASSQDLVDTIYF.

This chain links TRBV5-4 with TRBJ2-6; 7 bases agree with TRBD1. The CDR3 contains 16 residues. The germline V gene has CDR1 SGHNT and CDR2 YYREEE (reference sequence). With V trimmed by 3 bases and J by 4 bases, 7 bases remained unmatched. CDR3 sequence reads: CASSSGQVHGANVLTF. CDR3 nucleotide sequence: TGTGCCAGCAGCTCCGGACAGGTCCACGGGGCCAACGTCCTGACTTTC.

This clone was recorded only once. The rearrangement uses TRBV13 and TRBJ2-5; TRBD1 might be the D (5 bases). The V end lost 3 bases, the J end lost 2 bases, and 16 bases lay between the germline ends. Germline values: CDR1 PRHDT, CDR2 FYEKMQ (reference sequence). There are 16 residues in the CDR3. The CDR3 DNA reads TGTGCCAGCAGCTTCGGCACAGGCGACCCACAAGAGACCCAGTACTTC. Protein sequence: CASSFGTGDPQETQYF.

This clone was counted once. The chain has TRBV5-6 and TRBJ2-7, with D possibly TRBD1 on 6 matching bases. The germline V gene encodes CDR1 SGHDT and CDR2 YYEEEE. Trimming shortened V by 1 base and J by 6 bases, and 11 bases separated the two germline ends. The CDR3 extends over 13 amino acids. CDR3 coding DNA: TGTGCCAGCAGCTTGACAGGGATGGGCGAGCAGTACTTC. Protein sequence: CASSLTGMGEQYF.

This clone was seen only a few times. The chain is built from TRBV7-2 and TRBJ2-7; 13 bases are shared with TRBD2. Germline V gene data show CDR1 as SGHTA and CDR2 as FQGNSA. The CDR3 has 16 amino acids. V trimming: 5 bases; J trimming: 2 bases; junction bases outside the gene matches: 6. The DNA for the CDR3 is TGTGCCAGCAGCCCGAGGACTAGCGGGAGTCCCTACGAGCAGTACTTC. Translated, it gives CASSPRTSGSPYEQYF.

The chain combines TRBV5-1 with TRBJ2-5; 9 positions match TRBD1. With the DNA end fitting TRBJ2-7 better, the J assignment may be wrong. Looked up from germline, CDR1 is SGHRS and CDR2 is YFSETQ. The CDR3 length is 16 residues. CDR3 residues: CASSLGRGTGNYEQYF. The CDR3 DNA is TGCGCCAGCAGCTTGGGGAGAGGGACAGGGAACTACGAGCAGTACTTC.

The V and J genes are TRBV2 and TRBJ1-5; D gene unclear. Germline CDR1 reads SNHLY; CDR2 reads FYNNEI. The V and J ends lost 2 bases and 5 bases respectively, with 7 bases between them. The CDR3 has 13 amino acids. CDR3 region: CASSEWEDQPQHF. In DNA, the CDR3 is TGTGCCAGCAGTGAATGGGAGGATCAGCCCCAGCATTTT.

The rearrangement links TRBV28 to TRBJ2-1; D is ambiguous. The germline V gene has CDR1 MDHEN and CDR2 SYDVKM. The CDR3 sequence is 15 residues long. V was shortened by 6 bases and J by 5 bases, with 17 bases between the two germline ends. CDR3 residues: CASSSRRSRHNEQFF. The CDR3, as DNA: TGTGCCAGCAGCAGCCGCCGGAGTAGGCACAATGAGCAGTTCTTC. Based on the CDR3 plus reference TRBV28 and TRBJ2-1, the full variable domain is DVKVTQSSRYLVKRTGEKVFLECVQDMDHENMFWYRQDPGLGLRLIYFSYDVKMKEKGDIPEGYSVSREKKERFSLILESASTNQTSMYLCASSSRRSRHNEQFFGPGTRLTVL.

V is TRBV14 and J is TRBJ2-3; TRBD1 matches 7 bases. The J segment lost 5 bases and the V segment lost 4 bases, leaving 9 bases of the junction unmatched. CDR1 and CDR2 (germline): SGHDN, FVKESK. The CDR3 totals 15 residues. CDR3 region: CASSPTRGLLDTQYF. In nucleotides, the CDR3 is TGTGCCAGCAGCCCGACGAGGGGGCTTTTAGATACGCAGTATTTT.

V is TRBV11-3 and J is TRBJ2-2; 7 bases are shared with TRBD1. The CDR3 contains 13 residues. J was trimmed by 6 bases and V by 6 bases; bases with no gene match: 4. CDR1 and CDR2 from the germline V gene are SGHNT and YENEEA. The CDR3 DNA reads as TGTGCCAGCAGTCTAGACAGGGCCGGGGAGCTGTTTTTT. Its protein product is CASSLDRAGELFF.

The chain links TRBV6-1 to TRBJ2-2; 7 bases match TRBD2. In germline, CDR1 is MNHNS, CDR2 SASEGT. This CDR3 region has 15 residues. With V trimmed by 2 bases and J by 4 bases, 4 bases remained unmatched. CDR3 DNA sequence: TGTGCCAGCAGTGAATACGGCGGGAGCACCGGGGAGCTGTTTTTT. Its translation: CASSEYGGSTGELFF.

The chain recombines TRBV6-1 with TRBJ2-3; 10 positions agree with TRBD2. Germline trimming cut 3 bases from V and 2 bases from J; bases unmatched to any gene: 5. Germline V gene lookup returns CDR1 MNHNS and CDR2 SASEGT. There are 16 residues in the CDR3. The CDR3 spells CASSDEREGLTDTQYF. CDR3 nucleotide sequence: TGTGCCAGCAGTGACGAGCGGGAGGGCCTCACAGATACGCAGTATTTT.

V and J are TRBV28 and TRBJ1-1; TRBD1 agrees at 8 bases. The V gene's germline CDR1 is MDHEN and CDR2 SYDVKM. The CDR3 contains 15 residues. V shed 3 bases, J shed 1 base, and the junction held 4 bases outside the gene matches. The CDR3 nucleotides read TGTGCCAGCAGTTTTGGCGACAGGGGGAACACTGAAGCTTTCTTT. Protein product: CASSFGDRGNTEAFF.